Listed here are 4 T cell receptor beta chains from one sample, sequenced in a study of beta chain features in type 1 diabetes. The authors reverse transcribed all of the isolated RNA, so sequencing captured expressed TCRB transcripts. Sequenced by immunoSEQ multiplex PCR; TCRdb stores in-frame clones only, minus some. The table lists about 290,000 clones, about 8% of them singletons. The sequencing sample was made of central memory CD4+ T cells from blood. These receptors originate from a woman under 30 in good health.

This clone was seen more than once but under ten times. The chain joins TRBV5-1 to TRBJ2-5, with 11 bases matching TRBD2. J was trimmed by 3 bases and V by 4 bases; bases with no gene match: 5. Germline-derived CDR1 and CDR2 are SGHRS and YFSETQ. The CDR3 sequence is 15 residues long. CDR3 loop: CASSRTLAGEETQYF. Written as DNA, the CDR3 is TGCGCCAGCAGCCGTACACTAGCGGGAGAAGAGACCCAGTACTTC.

The chain carries TRBV4-2 and TRBJ1-1; 7 bases are a match to TRBD1. Looked up from germline, CDR1 is LGHNA and CDR2 is YNFKEQ. The CDR3 spans 17 residues. J was trimmed by 1 base and V by 3 bases; bases with no gene match: 11. Written as DNA, the CDR3 is TGTGCCAGCAGCCAGGGTCAGGGGGTGGGATGGAACACTGAAGCTTTCTTT. Its protein product is CASSQGQGVGWNTEAFF.

With respect to this clone: Its ends do not fully match the called genes, so a read error is possible. The CDR3 region has the DNA TGCGGCGTTGATTGGAGGGGGCTGGAGACCCAGTACTTC. Amino acids: CGVDWRGLETQYF. The chain recombines TRBV29-1 with TRBJ2-5, with a tentative D call TRBD1 (7 bases). This CDR3 has 13 amino acids. Looked up from germline, CDR1 is SQVTM and CDR2 is ANQGSEA. Together with reference TRBV29-1 and TRBJ2-5, the CDR3 gives the full variable domain: SAVISQKPSRDICQRGTSLTIQCQVDSQVTMMFWYRQQPGQSLTLIATANQGSEATYESGFVIDKFPISRPNLTFSTLTVSNMSPEDSSIYLCGVDWRGLETQYFGPGTRLLVL.

This clone appeared a few times. The chain combines TRBV21-1 with TRBJ2-1. TRBV21-1 is flagged as a pseudogene. This CDR3 spans 17 amino acids. CDR3 coding DNA: TGTGCCAGCAGCAGGGGGCCCGGACTACTCTCCTACAATGAGCAGTTCTTC. Protein: CASSRGPGLLSYNEQFF.